Listed below are T cell receptor beta chains from one sample, sequenced in a study of blood T cell repertoires in COVID-19. Assay: immunoSEQ multiplex PCR; the TCRdb copy retains only in-frame clones and omits some. The sample includes around 230,000 clones, about 81% seen only once; the top ten take about 9%. The sequenced sample consisted of PBMCs or T cells enriched from blood (not recorded which). All receptors come from a man in his forties who had recovered from COVID-19. CDR3s include the opening cysteine and the closing phenylalanine or tryptophan. The D gene is left open where the match is weak. For some rows the clone size is stated as once, few or many, or as a class when expanded; others skip it.

V gene	J gene	D gene	clone size	CDR3 DNA	CDR3 protein
TRBV12-5	TRBJ2-7	NA	NA	TGTGCTAGTGGTTTGGTAACAGGGTCCGCCTACGGGCAGTACTTC	CASGLVTGSAYGQYF
TRBV7-3	TRBJ2-2	TRBD2	once	TGTGCCAGCAGCTTACTAGCGGGGTCCACCGGGGAGCTGTTTTTT	CASSLLAGSTGELFF
TRBV6-5	TRBJ2-7	NA	NA	TGTGCCAGCAGTTATTATGCGGGATTCTACGAGCAGTACTTC	CASSYYAGFYEQYF
TRBV20-1	TRBJ2-3	NA	once	TGCAGTGCTAGTGGCAGCGCTCCAGGGAGCACAGATACGCAGTATTTT	CSASGSAPGSTDTQYF
TRBV24-1	TRBJ2-5	TRBD1	NA	TGTGCCACCAGTGACTCACGGGACAGGGGGGGGGAGACCCAGTACTTC	CATSDSRDRGGETQYF
TRBV5-1	TRBJ1-3	NA	NA	TGCGCCAGCAGCTTGGGGCAGGTCGGAAACACCATATATTTT	CASSLGQVGNTIYF
TRBV19	TRBJ1-5	NA	NA	TGTGCCAGTACCCCTACAGGGAAAGACCAGCCCCAGCATTTT	CASTPTGKDQPQHF
TRBV7-9	TRBJ2-2	NA	NA	TGTGCCAGCAGCCCTCAGGGGAACACCGGGGAGCTGTTTTTT	CASSPQGNTGELFF
TRBV5-1	TRBJ1-2	NA	NA	TGCGCCAGCAGCCTAACGACAGGTAATGGCTACACCTTC	CASSLTTGNGYTF
TRBV27	TRBJ2-7	NA	NA	TGTGCCAGCAACAAACTCCGGCAGGGGTACTCCTACGAGCAGTACTTC	CASNKLRQGYSYEQYF
TRBV5-1	TRBJ2-1	NA	NA	TGCGCCAGCAGCAGCGTCTCCACCCCCTACAATGAGCAGTTCTTC	CASSSVSTPYNEQFF
TRBV18	TRBJ2-7	NA	NA	TGTGCCAGCTCACCCCCGGGACATATCTACGAGCAGTACTTC	CASSPPGHIYEQYF
TRBV18	TRBJ1-1	NA	NA	TGTGCCAGCTCACCACTTAACCAGGCTGAAGCTTTCTTT	CASSPLNQAEAFF
TRBV6-6	TRBJ1-6	NA	NA	TGTGCCACTCGAGACAGGTATAATTCACCCCTCCACTTT	CATRDRYNSPLHF
TRBV18	TRBJ1-1	NA	few	TGTGCCAGCTCACCACCGTCCGGGAACACTGAAGCTTTCTTT	CASSPPSGNTEAFF
TRBV30	TRBJ2-1	NA	NA	TGTGCCTGGAGTGGTCGGGGGGCCCCGAAGTACAATGAGCAGTTCTTC	CAWSGRGAPKYNEQFF
TRBV7-9	TRBJ1-1	NA	NA	TGTGCCAGCAGCTCCGGTCCGGAGGGTCGAGCTTTCTTT	CASSSGPEGRAFF
TRBV4-1	TRBJ1-6	NA	NA	TGCGCCAGCAGCCAAGCGGTGGCAGGGTTTAATTCACCCCTCCACTTT	CASSQAVAGFNSPLHF
TRBV6-6	TRBJ1-1	NA	once	TGTGCCAGCACCATCCCCGGCGGGGGGGGTGAAGCTTTCTTT	CASTIPGGGGEAFF
TRBV4-2	TRBJ1-1	NA	NA	TGTGCCAGCAGCCGAGGAGGACAGTTGAACACTGAAGCTTTCTTT	CASSRGGQLNTEAFF
TRBV5-1	TRBJ1-5	TRBD1	few	TGCGCCAGCAGCTTGGAGGGGGCCAGCAATCAGCCCCAGCATTTT	CASSLEGASNQPQHF
TRBV9	TRBJ1-2	TRBD1	few	TGTGCCTCCTCGGACAGGGGCTATGGCTACACCTTC	CASSDRGYGYTF
TRBV5-1	TRBJ1-1	NA	NA	TGCGCCAGCAGCTTGTGGGGAGAGACCGAAGCTTTCTTT	CASSLWGETEAFF
TRBV9	TRBJ2-1	NA	NA	TGTGCCAGCAGCCCCTCTAATAGCGCGGGAAATGAGCAGTTCTTC	CASSPSNSAGNEQFF
TRBV7-8	TRBJ2-1	TRBD2	NA	TGTGCCAGCAGCTTAACGTCGGGACTAGCGGGGGGTCCTCCCCGCAATGAGCAGTTCTTC	CASSLTSGLAGGPPRNEQFF
TRBV6-1	TRBJ2-4	TRBD1	NA	TGTGCCAGCAGTGAATCCTCCGGACAGGGGGCGGACATTCAGTACTTC	CASSESSGQGADIQYF
TRBV18	TRBJ1-6	TRBD1	NA	TGTGCCAGCTCACAGGACAGGGCTAATTCACCCCTCCACTTT	CASSQDRANSPLHF
TRBV5-1	TRBJ1-6	NA	NA	TGCGCCAGCAGAGGCACTACAGGAGACGTGAATTCACCCCTCCACTTT	CASRGTTGDVNSPLHF
TRBV29-1	TRBJ2-7	TRBD1	NA	TGCAGCGCAGAACCCGGGACAGGTATTAGGGAGCAGTACTTC	CSAEPGTGIREQYF
TRBV6-1	TRBJ2-1	NA	NA	TGTGCCAGCAGTGAGGATTCCACCGGGAGAGACGGTTTCAATGAGCAGTTCTTC	CASSEDSTGRDGFNEQFF
TRBV6-5	TRBJ1-1	TRBD1	once	TGTGCCAGCAGTTGGACAGGGGGCAAGAACACTGAAGCTTTCTTT	CASSWTGGKNTEAFF
TRBV6-5	TRBJ2-5	NA	NA	TGTGCCAGCAGTTATAGGGGGCAAGAGACCCAGTACTTC	CASSYRGQETQYF
TRBV6-2/TRBV6-3	TRBJ2-7	NA	once	TGTGCCAGCAGTTATAGCTCCCCCTCCTACGAGCAGTACTTC	CASSYSSPSYEQYF
TRBV9	TRBJ2-1	TRBD2	NA	TGTGCCAGCAGCGGGAGGGGACTAGCGGGCTCCGGGGAGCAGTTCTTC	CASSGRGLAGSGEQFF
TRBV9	TRBJ2-1	TRBD1	NA	TGTGCCAGCAGCGTATCCGGGACAGCCGACAATGAGCAGTTCTTC	CASSVSGTADNEQFF
TRBV6-5	TRBJ1-1	TRBD1	NA	TGTGCCAGCAGTTCAGGGGGCCAAGACACTGAAGCTTTCTTT	CASSSGGQDTEAFF
TRBV25-1	TRBJ1-1	TRBD1	NA	TGTGCCAGCAGTCGGGACAGGGGAGGGGGCACTGAAGCTTTCTTT	CASSRDRGGGTEAFF
TRBV7-9	TRBJ2-3	TRBD2	NA	TGTGCCGGAAGACTAGCGGGGGTCCGGGGGTTCACAGATACGCAGTATTTT	CAGRLAGVRGFTDTQYF
TRBV18	TRBJ1-1	TRBD1	once	TGTGCCAGCTCACGGGACAGAAACACTGAAGCTTTCTTT	CASSRDRNTEAFF